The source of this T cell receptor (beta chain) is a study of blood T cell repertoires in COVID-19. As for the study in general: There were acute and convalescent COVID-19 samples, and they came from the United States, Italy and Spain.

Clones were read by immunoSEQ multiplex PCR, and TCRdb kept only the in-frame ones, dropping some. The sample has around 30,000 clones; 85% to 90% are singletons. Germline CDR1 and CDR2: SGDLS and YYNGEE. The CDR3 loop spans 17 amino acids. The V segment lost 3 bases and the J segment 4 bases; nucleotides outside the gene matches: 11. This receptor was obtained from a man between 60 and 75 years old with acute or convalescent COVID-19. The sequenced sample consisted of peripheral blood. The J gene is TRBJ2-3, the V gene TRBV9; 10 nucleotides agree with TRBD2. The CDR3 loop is CASSARSSGGASDTQYF. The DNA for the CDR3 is TGTGCCAGCAGCGCCCGATCCAGCGGGGGGGCTTCAGATACGCAGTATTTT.